This T cell receptor (beta chain) was identified in a study of T-cell reconstitution after alpha-beta-depleted transplantation in children. This clonotype came up a few times. Using unique molecular identifiers, the investigators prepared the TCRbeta library. TCRdb used MiXCR to reprocess the PCR reads, holding one entry per CDR3 protein. The sample lists about 480,000 distinct CDR3 sequences, 12% occurring once. This specimen was PBMCs from the stem cell graft donor, taken from the stem cell graft. The TCR comes from a human donor who donated a stem cell graft to a child with combined immunodeficiency.

The CDR3 loop is CASSLPRDWSNEQFF. CDR3 DNA sequence: TGTGCCAGCAGCTTGCCCCGGGACTGGTCCAATGAGCAGTTCTTC. This chain connects TRBV5-4 to TRBJ2-1; D is possibly TRBD2 (6 bases). CDR1 and CDR2 (germline): SGHNT, YYREEE (reference sequence). This CDR3 is 15 amino acids long. Trimming cost V 1 base and J 6 bases, with 14 bases left between them.